This T cell receptor (beta chain) came from a study of blood T cells in healthy people across ages. The CDR3 contains 14 residues. Trimming cost V 4 bases and J 3 bases, with 12 bases left between them. Looked up from germline, CDR1 is LGHNA and CDR2 is YNFKEQ. Donor samples were obtained from healthy Caucasian individuals from Russia, aged 6 to 90. In the case of this clonotype: Its specificity is not known.

Regarding the study as a whole: The diversity estimates, figures obtained from one million T cells, were considered underestimates.

A second about 6 to 12 cycle PCR used barcoded and J-beta primers. TCRdb reprocessed the 5' RACE reads via MiXCR and lists one record per CDR3 protein. Of fewer than 1.5 million distinct CDR3 sequences listed, around 42% were seen once; the top ten hold less than 8%. The chain employs TRBV4-2 and TRBJ1-2, with D perhaps matching TRBD1 (5 bases). The receptor's source is a woman aged 18-30 years in good health. Sequences were obtained from blood. The CDR3 loop is CASSPTLGDYGYTF. DNA of the CDR3: TGTGCCAGCAGCCCCACCCTGGGGGACTATGGCTACACCTTC.